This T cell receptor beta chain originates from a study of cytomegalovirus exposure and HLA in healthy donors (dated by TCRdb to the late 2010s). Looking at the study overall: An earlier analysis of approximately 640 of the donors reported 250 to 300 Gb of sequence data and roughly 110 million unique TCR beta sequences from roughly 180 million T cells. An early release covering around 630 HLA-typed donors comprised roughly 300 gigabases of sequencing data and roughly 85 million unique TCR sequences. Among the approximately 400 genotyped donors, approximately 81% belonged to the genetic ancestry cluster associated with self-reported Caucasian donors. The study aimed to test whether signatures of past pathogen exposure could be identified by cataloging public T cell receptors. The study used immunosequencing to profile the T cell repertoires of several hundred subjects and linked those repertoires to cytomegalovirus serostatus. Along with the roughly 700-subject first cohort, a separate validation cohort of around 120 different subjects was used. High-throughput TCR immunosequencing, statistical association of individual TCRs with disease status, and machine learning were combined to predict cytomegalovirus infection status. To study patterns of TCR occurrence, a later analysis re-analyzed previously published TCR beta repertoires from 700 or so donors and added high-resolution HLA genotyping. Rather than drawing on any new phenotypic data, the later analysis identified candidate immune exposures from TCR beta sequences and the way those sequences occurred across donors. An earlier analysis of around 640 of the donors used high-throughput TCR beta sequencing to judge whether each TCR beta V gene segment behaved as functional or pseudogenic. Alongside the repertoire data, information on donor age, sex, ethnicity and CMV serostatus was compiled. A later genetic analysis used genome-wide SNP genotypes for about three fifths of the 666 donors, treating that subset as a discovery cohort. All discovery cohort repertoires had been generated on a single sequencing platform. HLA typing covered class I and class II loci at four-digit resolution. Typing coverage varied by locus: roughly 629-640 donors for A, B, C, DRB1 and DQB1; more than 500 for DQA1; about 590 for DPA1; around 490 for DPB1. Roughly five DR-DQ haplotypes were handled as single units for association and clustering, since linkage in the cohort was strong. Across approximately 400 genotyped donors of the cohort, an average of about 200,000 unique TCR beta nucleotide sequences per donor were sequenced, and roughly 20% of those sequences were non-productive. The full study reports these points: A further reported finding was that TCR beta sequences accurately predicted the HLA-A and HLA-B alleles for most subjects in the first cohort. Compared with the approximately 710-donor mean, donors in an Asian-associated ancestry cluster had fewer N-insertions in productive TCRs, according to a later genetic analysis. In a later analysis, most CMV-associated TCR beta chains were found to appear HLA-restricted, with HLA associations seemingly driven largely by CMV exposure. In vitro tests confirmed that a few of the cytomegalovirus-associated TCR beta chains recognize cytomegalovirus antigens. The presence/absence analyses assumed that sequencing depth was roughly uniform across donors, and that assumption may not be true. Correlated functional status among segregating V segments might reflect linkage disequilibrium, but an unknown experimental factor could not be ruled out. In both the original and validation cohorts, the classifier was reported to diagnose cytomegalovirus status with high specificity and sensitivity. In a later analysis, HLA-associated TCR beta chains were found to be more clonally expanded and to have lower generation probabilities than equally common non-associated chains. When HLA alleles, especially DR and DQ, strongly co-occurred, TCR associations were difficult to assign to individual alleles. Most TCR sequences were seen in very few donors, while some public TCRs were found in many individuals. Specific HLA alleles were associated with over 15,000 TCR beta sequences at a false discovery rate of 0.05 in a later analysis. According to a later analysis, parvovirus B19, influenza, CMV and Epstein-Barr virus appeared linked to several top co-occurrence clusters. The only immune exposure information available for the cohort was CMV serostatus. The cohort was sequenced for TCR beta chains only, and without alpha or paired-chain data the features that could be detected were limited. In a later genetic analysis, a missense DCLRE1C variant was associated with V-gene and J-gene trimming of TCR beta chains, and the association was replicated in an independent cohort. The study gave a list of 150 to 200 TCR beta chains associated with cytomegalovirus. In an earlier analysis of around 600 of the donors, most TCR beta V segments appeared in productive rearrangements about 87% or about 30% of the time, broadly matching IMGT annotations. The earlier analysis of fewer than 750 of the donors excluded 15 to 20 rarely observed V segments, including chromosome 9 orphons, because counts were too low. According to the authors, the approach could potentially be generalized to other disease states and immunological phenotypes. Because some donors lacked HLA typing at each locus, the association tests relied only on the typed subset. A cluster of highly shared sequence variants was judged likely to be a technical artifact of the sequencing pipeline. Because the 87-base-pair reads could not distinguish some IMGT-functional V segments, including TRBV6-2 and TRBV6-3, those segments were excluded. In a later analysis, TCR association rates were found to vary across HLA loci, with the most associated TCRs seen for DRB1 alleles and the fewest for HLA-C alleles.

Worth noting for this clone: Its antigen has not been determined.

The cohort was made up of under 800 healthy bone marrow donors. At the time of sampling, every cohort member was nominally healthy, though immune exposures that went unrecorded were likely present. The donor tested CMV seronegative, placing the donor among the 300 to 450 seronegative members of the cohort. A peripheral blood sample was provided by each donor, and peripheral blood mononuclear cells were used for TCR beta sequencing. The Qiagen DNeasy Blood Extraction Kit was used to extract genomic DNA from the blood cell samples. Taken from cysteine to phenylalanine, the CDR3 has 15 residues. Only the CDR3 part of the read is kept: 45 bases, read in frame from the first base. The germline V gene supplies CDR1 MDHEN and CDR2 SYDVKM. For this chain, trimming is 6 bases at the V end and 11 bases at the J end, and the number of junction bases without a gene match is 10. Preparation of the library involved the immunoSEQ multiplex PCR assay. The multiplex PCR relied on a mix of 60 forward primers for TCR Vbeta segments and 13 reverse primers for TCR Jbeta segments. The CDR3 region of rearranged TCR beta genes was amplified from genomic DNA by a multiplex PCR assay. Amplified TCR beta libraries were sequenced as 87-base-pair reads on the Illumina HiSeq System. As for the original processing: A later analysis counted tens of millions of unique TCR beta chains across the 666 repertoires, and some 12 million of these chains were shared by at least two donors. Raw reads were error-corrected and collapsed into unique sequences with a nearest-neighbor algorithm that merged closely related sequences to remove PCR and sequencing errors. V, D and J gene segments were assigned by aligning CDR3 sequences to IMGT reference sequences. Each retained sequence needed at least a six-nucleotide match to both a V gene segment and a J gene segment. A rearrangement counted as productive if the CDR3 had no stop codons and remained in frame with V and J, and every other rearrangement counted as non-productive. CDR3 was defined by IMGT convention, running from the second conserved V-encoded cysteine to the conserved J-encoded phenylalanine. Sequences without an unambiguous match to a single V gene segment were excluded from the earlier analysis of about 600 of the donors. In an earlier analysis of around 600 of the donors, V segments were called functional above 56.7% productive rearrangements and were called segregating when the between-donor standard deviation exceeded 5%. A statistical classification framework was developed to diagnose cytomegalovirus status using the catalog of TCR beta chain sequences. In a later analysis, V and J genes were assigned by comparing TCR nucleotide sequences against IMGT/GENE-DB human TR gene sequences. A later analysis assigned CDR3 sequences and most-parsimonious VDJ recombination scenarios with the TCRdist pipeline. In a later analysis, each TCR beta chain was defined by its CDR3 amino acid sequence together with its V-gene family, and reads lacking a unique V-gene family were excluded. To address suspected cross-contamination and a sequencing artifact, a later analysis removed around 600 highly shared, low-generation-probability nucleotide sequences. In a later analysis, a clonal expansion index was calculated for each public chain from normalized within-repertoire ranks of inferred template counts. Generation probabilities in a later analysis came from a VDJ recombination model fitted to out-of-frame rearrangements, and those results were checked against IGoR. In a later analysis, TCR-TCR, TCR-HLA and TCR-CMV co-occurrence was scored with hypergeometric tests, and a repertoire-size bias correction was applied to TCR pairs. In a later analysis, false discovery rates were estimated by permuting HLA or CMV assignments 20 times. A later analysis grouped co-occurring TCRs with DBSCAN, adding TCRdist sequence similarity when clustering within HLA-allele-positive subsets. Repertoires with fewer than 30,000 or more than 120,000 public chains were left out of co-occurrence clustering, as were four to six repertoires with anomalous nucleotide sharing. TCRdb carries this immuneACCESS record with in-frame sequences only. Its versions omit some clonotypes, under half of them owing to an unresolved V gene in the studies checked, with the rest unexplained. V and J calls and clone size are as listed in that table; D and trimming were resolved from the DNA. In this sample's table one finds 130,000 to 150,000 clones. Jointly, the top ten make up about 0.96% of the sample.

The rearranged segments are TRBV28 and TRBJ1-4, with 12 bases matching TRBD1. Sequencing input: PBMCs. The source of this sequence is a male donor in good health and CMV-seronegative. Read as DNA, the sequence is TGTGCCAGCAGGGCAGACACGGGACAGGGGGCGAAACTGTTTTTT. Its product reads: CASRADTGQGAKLFF.